The present entry profiles one T cell receptor (beta chain) with its context. Per germline, CDR1 MDHEN and CDR2 SYDVKM. The CDR3 extends over 15 amino acids. The V end was cut by 10 bases, the J end by 4 bases, with 22 bases between. The data originate from a study of blood T cell repertoires in COVID-19. Study-level background: Samples of COVID-19 (acute and convalescent) were obtained from the United States, Italy and Spain. PBMCs, B-cell-depleted T cells, or T cells were the source of the cDNA or gDNA that made up the material.

Sequencing used immunoSEQ multiplex PCR; TCRdb keeps in-frame clones, though not all of them. The repertoire has roughly 38,000 clones, roughly 80% of them found once; the top ten carry more than 8.5%. This receptor was identified in a man in his sixties in a cohort sampled during active COVID-19. The V gene is TRBV28, the J gene TRBJ1-1; perhaps TRBD1 as D (6 bases). Input material: peripheral blood. The CDR3 loop reads CATATHRAGVTEAFF. For the CDR3, the DNA is TGTGCCACCGCCACGCACAGGGCCGGCGTCACTGAAGCTTTCTTT.